What follows are 11 T cell receptor beta chains derived from one specimen sequenced in a study of cytomegalovirus exposure and HLA in healthy donors. Clones were read by immunoSEQ multiplex PCR, and TCRdb kept only the in-frame ones, dropping some. The sample holds roughly 150,000 clones, approximately 86% seen once. The sequenced material came from PBMCs. The receptors originated from a man aged 18 to 35 in good health and CMV-seropositive.

This chain connects TRBV7-8 to TRBJ2-3; D might be TRBD2 (6 bases). This CDR3 spans 15 amino acids. In germline, CDR1 is SGHVS, CDR2 FQNEAQ. Trimming left V 4 bases short and J 0 bases short, with 11 bases between. The CDR3 DNA sequence: TGTGCCAGCAGCTCGGTCGGGAGAAGCACAGATACGCAGTATTTT. Encoded protein: CASSSVGRSTDTQYF.

The rearrangement uses TRBV6-5 and TRBJ2-7; TRBD1 aligns across 8 bases. The CDR3 spans 15 residues. Losses at the gene ends were 1 base for V and 1 base for J; bases not matched to a gene: 3. The germline gives CDR1 MNHEY, CDR2 SVGAGI. In nucleotides, the CDR3 is TGTGCCAGCAGTTACTTTACAGGGGGGTCCTACGAGCAGTACTTC. It is translated as CASSYFTGGSYEQYF.

The genes are TRBV7-6 and TRBJ2-2; 7 nucleotides agree with TRBD2. The ends lost 6 bases at V and 4 bases at J; junction bases unmatched: 8. The CDR3 runs to 15 residues. Germline CDR1 SGHVS, CDR2 FNYEAQ. CDR3 DNA: TGTGCCAGCAGAAGAGCGGGACCCTTCACCGGGGAGCTGTTTTTT. As protein: CASRRAGPFTGELFF.

The chain links TRBV27 to TRBJ2-3; 9 positions match TRBD2. The ends lost 5 bases at V and 3 bases at J; junction bases unmatched: 12. CDR1 and CDR2 from the germline V gene are MNHEY and SMNVEV (reference sequence). The CDR3 totals 17 residues. The CDR3 DNA reads as TGTGCCAGCAGTCAAGCGCGGACTAGCGACCGTACAGATACGCAGTATTTT. Its protein product is CASSQARTSDRTDTQYF.

This clone appeared a few times. The CDR3 does not end in the conserved phenylalanine or tryptophan, so this is likely a read error. It is unclear where the CDR3 begins or ends on the DNA, so no DNA is shown, and the CDR3 is as TCRdb lists it. The rearrangement uses TRBV2 and TRBJ1-1; TRBD1 is taken as the D call from the table, unchecked against the DNA. A total of 10 residues make up the CDR3, ends included. Germline values: CDR1 SNHLY, CDR2 FYNNEI. CDR3: CASSDPTGWN.

There are many counts of this clone. This chain uses TRBV6-4 with TRBJ2-1; a weak D match, TRBD1 (6 bases). There are 15 residues in the CDR3. Trimming removed 5 bases from V and 4 bases from J, with 15 bases in between. Germline CDR1 MRHNA, CDR2 SNTAGT. The CDR3 DNA reads as TGTGCCAGCAGTCCACAGGGTGGGGCTTACAATGAGCAGTTCTTC. Amino acids: CASSPQGGAYNEQFF.

This rearrangement joins TRBV27 to TRBJ1-1, with D tentatively TRBD1 (5 bases). CDR3 length equals 14 residues. CDR1 and CDR2 from the germline V gene are MNHEY and SMNVEV (reference sequence). V was trimmed by 0 bases and J by 7 bases, leaving 12 bases between them. The DNA for the CDR3 is TGTGCCAGCAGTTTATCTAAAGGGGAAGGTGAAGCTTTCTTT. Translation: CASSLSKGEGEAFF.

This clone was counted many times. The chain couples TRBV5-1 to TRBJ1-1; possible D gene TRBD1, 6 bases. This CDR3 spans 17 amino acids. Germline-derived CDR1 and CDR2 are SGHRS and YFSETQ. The V end lost 0 bases, the J end lost 1 base, and 16 bases lay between the germline ends. The CDR3 DNA reads TGCGCCAGCAGCTTGGGCTTGTCGGGGGGCACGAACACTGAAGCTTTCTTT. Translation gives CASSLGLSGGTNTEAFF.

The chain employs TRBV19 and TRBJ2-7; D gene uncertain. Germline loops: CDR1 LNHDA, CDR2 SQIVND (reference sequence). This CDR3 contains 12 residues. V was pared by 8 bases and J by 5 bases, with 13 bases between. This CDR3 is CASGVPLHEQYF. CDR3 nucleotide sequence: TGTGCCAGTGGAGTCCCCCTTCACGAGCAGTACTTC.

CDR3 region: CAAGGTDTQYF. The CDR3 nucleotides are TGCGCAGCGGGTGGCACAGATACGCAGTATTTT. This chain links TRBV20-1 with TRBJ2-3, with D possibly matching TRBD2 (6 bases). The CDR3 runs 11 residues. In germline, CDR1 is DFQATT, CDR2 SNEGSKA (reference sequence).

The chain uses TRBV6-5 and TRBJ2-3; 14 nucleotides agree with TRBD2. The germline gives CDR1 MNHEY, CDR2 SVGAGI. CDR3 length: 14 amino acids. V dropped 6 bases and J dropped 11; count of bases not matched to a gene: 7. DNA for the CDR3: TGTGCCAGCAGACCGTTGACTAGCGGGGGGGAGCAGTATTTT. This gives the protein CASRPLTSGGEQYF.